Listed here are 27 T cell receptor beta chains from one sample, sequenced in a study of T cells in Graves' hyperthyroidism and ophthalmopathy. RNA transcripts served as the template for amplifying TCR beta CDR3 regions. The study used the HTBI primer set for a first-round RT-PCR of the TCR CDR3. TCRdb reanalysed the multiplex PCR reads using MiXCR and keeps one entry per CDR3 protein. The sample lists about 600,000 distinct CDR3 sequences, roughly 16% occurring once. The source material was blood. The origin of the receptors is a woman aged 40 to 49 with Graves' ophthalmopathy.

This clonotype appeared many times. This rearrangement joins TRBV11-2 to TRBJ1-5; D uncertain. CDR3 length: 13 residues. V lost 3 bases and J lost 5, with 8 bases in between. CDR1 and CDR2 (germline): SGHAT, FQNNGV. For the CDR3, the DNA is TGTGCCAGCAGCTTGATGGAGGATCAGCCCCAGCATTTT. Translating it yields CASSLMEDQPQHF.

This clonotype was recorded at least ten times. Here the CDR3 reads CASRRIIETQYF. CDR3 in DNA: TGTGCCAGCAGACGGATCATCGAGACCCAGTACTTC. The chain couples TRBV2 to TRBJ2-5; D gene ambiguous. The CDR3 has 12 residues. Germline-derived CDR1 and CDR2 are SNHLY and FYNNEI. The germline V and J ends were trimmed by 6 bases and 5 bases, with 10 bases remaining between them.

The chain couples TRBV12-3 or TRBV12-4 to TRBJ2-4; D is possibly TRBD1 (5 bases). CDR3 length equals 14 residues. The germline V and J ends were trimmed by 3 bases and 9 bases, with 15 bases remaining between them. The CDR3 coding sequence is TGTGCCAGCAGTTTTTCAGGGTGGATGTCCATTCAGTACTTC. Protein sequence: CASSFSGWMSIQYF.

This clonotype was seen many times. CDR3 in DNA: TGTGCCTCGGACAGGGGCTATGGCTACACCTTC. This encodes CASDRGYGYTF. The chain carries TRBV30 and TRBJ1-2, with 9 bases aligning to TRBD1. Germline V gene data show CDR1 as GTSNPN and CDR2 as SVGIG (reference sequence). V lost 7 bases to trimming and J lost 4 bases; unmatched junction nucleotides: 1. This CDR3 is built from 11 residues.

This clonotype was detected a few times. The V gene is TRBV20-1, the J gene TRBJ2-3; TRBD2 matches at 7 bases. V lost 0 bases to trimming and J lost 11 bases; unmatched junction nucleotides: 5. This CDR3 spans 12 amino acids. CDR1 is DFQATT, CDR2 SNEGSKA, per germline (reference sequence). This CDR3 reads CSARELRGGQYF. CDR3 sequence (DNA): TGCAGTGCTAGAGAGCTGCGCGGGGGGCAGTATTTT.

The genes are TRBV28 and TRBJ2-2; 9 bases fit TRBD1. The CDR3 spans 16 residues. Losses at the gene ends were 2 bases for V and 7 bases for J; bases not matched to a gene: 8. CDR1 is MDHEN and CDR2 is SYDVKM in the germline V gene. CDR3 residues: CASSLDPQGANGELFF. CDR3 sequence (DNA): TGTGCCAGCAGTTTAGATCCACAGGGGGCGAACGGGGAGCTGTTTTTT.

The chain carries TRBV12-3 or TRBV12-4 and TRBJ1-1, with D possibly matching TRBD1 (6 bases). This CDR3 comprises 12 residues. V gave up 6 bases and J gave up 7 bases, with 12 bases separating them. The CDR3 here is CASSLGDIEAFF. In nucleotides, the CDR3 is TGTGCCAGCAGCCTGGGGGACATTGAAGCTTTCTTT.

Many counts were recorded for this clonotype. This chain joins TRBV6-1 and TRBJ2-5, with D maybe TRBD2 (6 bases). This CDR3 is 14 amino acids long. CDR1 and CDR2 (germline): MNHNS, SASEGT. The germline V and J ends were trimmed by 2 bases and 4 bases, with 11 bases remaining between them. The CDR3 is CASSEPPGGETQYF. In DNA form, the CDR3 reads TGTGCCAGCAGTGAACCCCCCGGGGGAGAGACCCAGTACTTC.

The chain recombines TRBV20-1 with TRBJ1-2; 9 nucleotides match TRBD1. J lost 6 bases, V lost 6 bases, and 8 bases had no gene match. From germline, CDR1 is DFQATT and CDR2 SNEGSKA (reference sequence). This CDR3 is 13 amino acids long. The CDR3, as DNA: TGCAGTGCGACTTCCGGGACAGGGCATGGCTACACCTTC. Translating gives CSATSGTGHGYTF.

The chain couples TRBV18 to TRBJ1-5; no firm D call. CDR3 size: 13 residues. Germline V gives CDR1 KGHSH, CDR2 LQKENI. V lost 3 bases, J lost 3 bases, and 6 bases lay in between. CDR3 in amino acids: CASSPANNQPQHF. CDR3 nucleotides: TGTGCCAGCTCACCGGCCAACAATCAGCCCCAGCATTTT.

The chain employs TRBV5-1 and TRBJ2-4; the D gene is possibly TRBD2 (5 bases). The CDR3 contains 14 residues. The V gene lost 0 bases and the J gene lost 10 bases, with 14 bases spanning the gap. The germline gives CDR1 SGHRS, CDR2 YFSETQ. CDR3 loop: CASSLDDAGSIQYF. For the CDR3, the DNA is TGCGCCAGCAGCTTGGACGACGCTGGGAGTATTCAGTACTTC.

This clonotype was counted at least ten times. The V and J genes are TRBV28 and TRBJ2-5; D may be TRBD2 (7 bases). CDR3 size: 15 residues. Germline CDR1 MDHEN, CDR2 SYDVKM. The ends were cut back, 8 bases at V and 5 bases at J, with 21 bases in the middle. CDR3 nucleotide sequence: TGTGCCAGCCATTTAAAGGGGGGGTCTCAGGAGACCCAGTACTTC. Its protein is CASHLKGGSQETQYF.

This clonotype was seen only a few times. The gene calls are TRBV3-1 and TRBJ2-7; 8 bases map to TRBD1. Germline V lookup: CDR1 LGHDT, CDR2 YNNKEL (reference sequence). The CDR3 sequence is 15 residues long. V lost 1 base to trimming and J lost 2 bases; unmatched junction nucleotides: 4. The chain's CDR3 is CASSQAGTGPYEQYF. In nucleotides, the CDR3 is TGTGCCAGCAGCCAAGCCGGGACAGGCCCCTACGAGCAGTACTTC.

This clonotype was seen a few times. This sequence joins TRBV5-1 and TRBJ1-1, with 8 nucleotides matching TRBD1. This CDR3 has 13 residues. In germline, CDR1 is SGHRS, CDR2 YFSETQ. Trimming at V came to 2 bases and at J to 11 bases, leaving 8 bases not matched to a gene. The CDR3 here is CASSFGQGTVAFF. The CDR3 DNA reads TGCGCCAGCAGCTTCGGACAGGGCACAGTCGCTTTCTTT.

This chain uses TRBV30 with TRBJ2-1; TRBD2 aligns across 7 bases. After removal of 5 bases from V and 10 bases from J, the junction contained 14 bases not matched to a gene. CDR1 is GTSNPN, CDR2 SVGIG, per germline (reference sequence). CDR3 length: 14 residues. In nucleotides, the CDR3 is TGTGCCTGGGGGGGAGGGTTGAATACTGGAGAGCAGTTCTTC. Translating gives CAWGGGLNTGEQFF.

At least ten counts were recorded for this clonotype. V and J are TRBV3-1 and TRBJ2-3, with D possibly matching TRBD2 (5 bases). The CDR3 contains 15 residues. V gave up 2 bases and J gave up 4 bases, with 13 bases separating them. Germline CDR1 is LGHDT and CDR2 is YNNKEL (reference sequence). In DNA, the CDR3 is TGTGCCAGCAGCCAAAGCGGCCTATTCCCAGATACGCAGTATTTT. Translating it yields CASSQSGLFPDTQYF.

This clonotype was seen at least ten times. The chain uses TRBV11-2 and TRBJ2-3; D possibly corresponds to TRBD2 (6 bases). Trimming cost V 1 base and J 2 bases, with 10 bases left between them. CDR3 length: 15 amino acids. Germline CDR1 and CDR2: SGHAT and FQNNGV. The CDR3 coding sequence is TGTGCCAGCAGCTTAGGACTAGAATTCACAGATACGCAGTATTTT. Protein sequence: CASSLGLEFTDTQYF.

In this sample, this clonotype turned up a few times. This sequence joins TRBV9 and TRBJ2-2; TRBD2 might be the D (6 bases). From germline, CDR1 is SGDLS and CDR2 YYNGEE. The CDR3 has 15 amino acids. Trimming took 4 bases from V and 7 from J, leaving 17 bases between them. The CDR3 here is CASSPTGVHGGELFF. CDR3 DNA sequence: TGTGCCAGCAGCCCCACGGGGGTACACGGCGGGGAGCTGTTTTTT.

In its sample, this clonotype was seen many times. The chain couples TRBV18 to TRBJ1-1; TRBD1 aligns across 7 bases. This CDR3 spans 17 amino acids. V shed 2 bases, J shed 7 bases, and the junction held 16 bases outside the gene matches. CDR1 is KGHSH and CDR2 is LQKENI in the germline V gene. For the CDR3, the DNA is TGTGCCAGCTCACCAAGCTCGCGACAGGGAAGATTTAATGAAGCTTTCTTT. Its protein product is CASSPSSRQGRFNEAFF.

At least ten counts were recorded for this clonotype. CDR3 DNA sequence: TGCGCCAGCAGCTTGGGCTCCACAGGGAACACTGAAGCTTTCTTT. It is translated as CASSLGSTGNTEAFF. This sequence joins TRBV5-1 and TRBJ1-1; tentative D call: TRBD1 (5 bases). Germline V lookup: CDR1 SGHRS, CDR2 YFSETQ. V gave up 0 bases and J gave up 1 base, with 10 bases separating them. CDR3 length equals 15 residues.

This clonotype occurred many times. The rearrangement joins TRBV13 to TRBJ2-3, with 7 bases lining up with TRBD1. After removal of 4 bases from V and 2 bases from J, the junction contained 3 bases not matched to a gene. CDR1 is PRHDT, CDR2 FYEKMQ, per germline (reference sequence). This CDR3 has 14 residues. Here the CDR3 reads CASSSTGATDTQYF. In DNA, the CDR3 is TGTGCCAGCAGCTCCACAGGGGCCACAGATACGCAGTATTTT.

This clonotype was seen ten or more times. The chain uses TRBV20-1 and TRBJ2-7, with D unclear. This CDR3 region has 15 residues. The germline CDR1 and CDR2 sequences are DFQATT and SNEGSKA (reference sequence). V lost 1 base, J lost 0 bases, and 13 bases lay in between. The CDR3 loop is CSARGWSQDSYEQYF. The DNA of the CDR3 is TGCAGTGCTAGAGGTTGGAGCCAGGACTCCTACGAGCAGTACTTC.

This clonotype was counted ten times or more. This chain uses TRBV30 with TRBJ1-5; D gene ambiguous. The V end lost 2 bases, the J end lost 1 base, and 12 bases lay between the germline ends. The germline V gene has CDR1 GTSNPN and CDR2 SVGIG (reference sequence). The CDR3 extends over 15 amino acids. The CDR3 DNA reads as TGTGCCTGGAGTAGTGGTACAGTAAGCAATCAGCCCCAGCATTTT. Protein product: CAWSSGTVSNQPQHF.

This chain joins TRBV7-9 and TRBJ2-5; TRBD1 agrees at 10 bases. The V gene's germline CDR1 is SEHNR and CDR2 FQNEAQ (reference sequence). CDR3 length equals 17 residues. With V trimmed by 6 bases and J by 3 bases, 13 bases remained unmatched. CDR3 sequence reads: CASSSIKTGGEEETQYF. The CDR3 coding sequence is TGTGCCAGCAGTTCGATAAAGACAGGGGGCGAGGAAGAGACCCAGTACTTC. The variable domain in full, completed from reference TRBV7-9 and TRBJ2-5, reads DTGVSQNPRHKITKRGQNVTFRCDPISEHNRLYWYRQTLGQGPEFLTYFQNEAQLEKSRLLSDRFSAERPKGSFSTLEIQRTEQGDSAMYLCASSSIKTGGEEETQYFGPGTRLLVL.

This clonotype showed up many times. The CDR3 here is CASTRDRYQPQHF. The CDR3 DNA reads TGTGCCAGCACACGAGATCGCTATCAGCCCCAGCATTTT. This rearrangement joins TRBV6-2 or TRBV6-3 to TRBJ1-5; D is ambiguous. Trimming cost V 7 bases and J 5 bases, with 12 bases left between them. This CDR3 comprises 13 residues. The germline V gene has CDR1 MNHEY and CDR2 SVGEGT.

This clonotype was found many times. The chain couples TRBV27 to TRBJ2-7; the match to TRBD2 covers 11 bases. V dropped 6 bases and J dropped 1; count of bases not matched to a gene: 5. The CDR3 has 15 residues. Germline V CDR1 and CDR2: MNHEY, SMNVEV (reference sequence). The CDR3 DNA reads TGTGCCAGCAGAGAACTAGCGGGAGCGTCCTACGAGCAGTACTTC. It yields the protein CASRELAGASYEQYF.

The chain links TRBV27 to TRBJ2-7; 9 nucleotides agree with TRBD1. The CDR3 sequence is 15 residues long. Per the germline V gene, CDR1 is MNHEY and CDR2 is SMNVEV (reference sequence). The V segment lost 6 bases and the J segment 5 bases; nucleotides outside the gene matches: 11. The CDR3 DNA reads TGTGCCAGCAGCAGTCCCGGGACAGGGATTAACGAGCAGTACTTC. This codes for CASSSPGTGINEQYF.